The 11 T cell receptor beta chains below were found in one sample sequenced in a study of OX40 agonist ivuxolimab in advanced cancers. Clones were sequenced by immunoSEQ multiplex PCR, and TCRdb holds only the in-frame ones, with some missing. The table shows under 40,000 clones, with 84% occurring only once. Sequenced material: CD4+ or CD8+ T cells sorted from blood, taken in a trial of the OX40 agonist ivuxolimab. Receptor source: an adult with an advanced solid tumor such as melanoma, head and neck, liver or kidney cancer.

This sequence joins TRBV5-4 and TRBJ2-3; D ambiguous. Trimming pared 2 bases from V and 0 bases from J, leaving 10 bases between. This CDR3 region has 15 residues. The germline CDR1 and CDR2 sequences are SGHNT and YYREEE (reference sequence). The CDR3: CASSFVLGSTDTQYF. In nucleotides, the CDR3 is TGTGCCAGCAGCTTTGTTCTAGGGAGCACAGATACGCAGTATTTT. The full variable domain, with the rest looked up from reference TRBV5-4 and TRBJ2-3, is ETGVTQSPTHLIKTRGQQVTLRCSSQSGHNTVSWYQQALGQGPQFIFQYYREEENGRGNFPPRFSGLQFPNYSSELNVNALELDDSALYLCASSFVLGSTDTQYFGPGTRLTVL.

V gene TRBV5-8 combines with J gene TRBJ2-1, with 7 bases identical to TRBD2. The V gene's germline CDR1 is SGHTS and CDR2 YDEGEE. J lost 9 bases, V lost 3 bases, and 9 bases had no gene match. The CDR3 length is 14 residues. The CDR3 DNA reads as TGTGCCAGCAGCTGGTCAGTGCGGGGGACTGAGCAGTTCTTC. It encodes CASSWSVRGTEQFF. Based on the CDR3 plus reference TRBV5-8 and TRBJ2-1, the full variable domain is EAGVTQSPTHLIKTRGQQATLRCSPISGHTSVYWYQQALGLGLQFLLWYDEGEERNRGNFPPRFSGRQFPNYSSELNVNALELEDSALYLCASSWSVRGTEQFFGPGTRLTVL.

The chain joins TRBV5-1 to TRBJ2-1; a weak D match, TRBD2 (5 bases). This CDR3 is built from 12 residues. Trimming pared 6 bases from V and 10 bases from J, leaving 14 bases between. Looked up from germline, CDR1 is SGHRS and CDR2 is YFSETQ. In DNA, the CDR3 is TGCGCCAGCATCCTGGGCCCGGGGGAGCAGTTCTTC. The encoded protein is CASILGPGEQFF.

This clone came up once. The gene calls are TRBV4-1 and TRBJ2-2; maybe TRBD1 (6 bases). CDR1 and CDR2 (germline): MGHRA, YSYEKL. Trimming shortened V by 1 base and J by 4 bases, and 7 bases separated the two germline ends. The CDR3 spans 14 residues. CDR3 coding DNA: TGCGCCAGCAGCCAAGTAGGGGGCACCGGGGAGCTGTTTTTT. Protein: CASSQVGGTGELFF.

The sample holds one count of this clone. CDR3 amino acids: CASSLAFRGEQFF. The CDR3 DNA sequence: TGTGCCAGCAGCTTAGCTTTCCGTGGTGAGCAGTTCTTC. This chain uses TRBV7-2 with TRBJ2-1; D is ambiguous. CDR3 length: 13 amino acids. Germline lookup yields CDR1 SGHTA and CDR2 FQGNSA. The germline V and J ends were trimmed by 0 bases and 9 bases, with 9 bases remaining between them.

This chain joins TRBV5-1 and TRBJ2-1; D not resolved. This CDR3 has 17 amino acids. Trimming stripped 2 bases from V and 0 bases from J, with 15 bases between. CDR1 is SGHRS, CDR2 YFSETQ, per germline. CDR3 in DNA: TGCGCCAGCAGCTTAGGGCCAGCCCAAAGCTCCTACAATGAGCAGTTCTTC. Translation gives CASSLGPAQSSYNEQFF. Supplemented by reference TRBV5-1 and TRBJ2-1, the full variable domain reads KAGVTQTPRYLIKTRGQQVTLSCSPISGHRSVSWYQQTPGQGLQFLFEYFSETQRNKGNFPGRFSGRQFSNSRSEMNVSTLELGDSALYLCASSLGPAQSSYNEQFFGPGTRLTVL.

The chain has TRBV28 and TRBJ2-7; TRBD2 matches at 14 bases. Per germline, CDR1 MDHEN and CDR2 SYDVKM. This CDR3 has 15 residues. V was clipped by 6 bases and J by 2 bases; unmatched bases: 3. The CDR3 DNA follows: TGTGCCAGCAGGGGGACTAGCGGGGGTACCTACGAGCAGTACTTC. Its protein product is CASRGTSGGTYEQYF.

The CDR3 is CASSPKGPGAYEQYF. Written as DNA, the CDR3 is TGCGCCAGCAGCCCAAAGGGTCCGGGGGCCTACGAGCAGTACTTC. The gene calls are TRBV5-1 and TRBJ2-7, with D maybe TRBD2 (6 bases). V shed 4 bases and J shed 2 bases, with 16 bases lying between them. Germline assignment: CDR1 SGHRS and CDR2 YFSETQ. CDR3 size: 15 residues.

The chain employs TRBV21-1 and TRBJ1-6; TRBD1 was called by the table and not checked on the DNA. TRBV21-1 is assigned pseudogene status. This CDR3 has 19 residues. CDR3 region: CASSKGGRDKTSGNSPLHF. CDR3 sequence (DNA): TGTGCCAGCAGCAAAGGGGGTCGGGACAAAACATCAGGTAATTCACCCCTCCACTTT.

This chain joins TRBV29-1 and TRBJ2-5, with D possibly being TRBD1 (5 bases). CDR1 and CDR2 from the germline V gene are SQVTM and ANQGSEA. The CDR3 covers 14 residues. Trimming pared 5 bases from V and 1 base from J, leaving 14 bases between. The CDR3 DNA is TGCAGCGTTAGGCAGGGTACTTCCCAAGAGACCCAGTACTTC. This sequence encodes CSVRQGTSQETQYF.

The chain carries TRBV2 and TRBJ1-1; D may be TRBD1 (6 bases). Germline CDR1 is SNHLY and CDR2 is FYNNEI. Trimming took off 6 bases at V and 0 bases at J, with 11 bases between the two ends. The CDR3 contains 14 residues. CDR3 residues: CASRAGEMNTEAFF. As DNA, the CDR3 is TGTGCCAGCAGGGCAGGGGAAATGAACACTGAAGCTTTCTTT.